This T cell receptor beta chain stems from a study of blood T cell repertoires in COVID-19. The repertoire was sequenced with immunoSEQ multiplex PCR; TCRdb's copy has only in-frame clones and lacks some. The repertoire holds hundreds of thousands of clones, 75% to 90% seen once, with around 1% in the top ten. This CDR3 spans 14 amino acids. Germline V gene sequence: CDR1 LGHDT, CDR2 YNNKEL (reference sequence). V was trimmed by 1 base and J by 8 bases, leaving 11 bases between them. This TCR derives from a man aged 18-30 years who had recovered from COVID-19. This chain uses TRBV3-1 (or the pseudogene TRBV3-2) with TRBJ2-2; no firm D call. The sample was PBMCs or T cells enriched from blood (not recorded which). CDR3 nucleotides: TGTGCCAGCAGCCAAGGTTCTCCGCGAGGGGAGCTGTTTTTT. It codes for CASSQGSPRGELFF.